This T cell receptor beta chain was profiled in a study of T-cell reconstitution after alpha-beta-depleted transplantation in children. Unique molecular identifiers were used to barcode this TCRbeta library. Using its own MiXCR run on the PCR reads, TCRdb lists one record per CDR3 protein. The sample lists some 500,000 distinct CDR3 sequences; around a third were seen once. With 6 bases removed from V and 0 bases from J, the gap between germline ends came to 23 bases. The CDR3 length is 18 residues. The chain joins TRBV12-3 or TRBV12-4 to TRBJ1-1; D is uncertain. This clonotype was sampled from a human donor who donated a stem cell graft to a child with aplastic anemia. This specimen was PBMCs from the stem cell graft donor, taken from the stem cell graft. The CDR3 DNA follows: TGTGCCAGCAGCTCGATCTTTTTCCGTTGGGCCATGAACACTGAAGCTTTCTTT. Amino acid sequence: CASSSIFFRWAMNTEAFF.